This section outlines one T cell receptor (beta chain) sequence together with its context. Its antigen is unknown. Germline lookup yields CDR1 SQVTM and CDR2 ANQGSEA. V dropped 6 bases and J dropped 3; count of bases not matched to a gene: 2. This CDR3 spans 13 amino acids. This entry is derived from a study of siplizumab effects on memory and regulatory T cells. Study-level points and caveats: Memory cells seemed less diverse than naive T cells, which seemed major alloresponse contributors. Siplizumab significantly decreased alloreactive sequences from unstimulated CD4+ memory cells.

Roughly 10^5 TCR templates were assayed per sample. TCRdb's table, derived via immunoSEQ multiplex PCR, lists solely in-frame clones and lacks some. The sample yields about 56,000 clones, around 97% seen once. The chain combines TRBV29-1 with TRBJ2-1; 10 bases are shared with TRBD2. This receptor was identified in a human donor in good health. Sequenced material: naive CD8+ T cells sorted from blood. The CDR3 sequence is CSVGTSDYNEQFF. The CDR3 nucleotides read TGCAGCGTCGGGACTAGCGACTACAATGAGCAGTTCTTC.